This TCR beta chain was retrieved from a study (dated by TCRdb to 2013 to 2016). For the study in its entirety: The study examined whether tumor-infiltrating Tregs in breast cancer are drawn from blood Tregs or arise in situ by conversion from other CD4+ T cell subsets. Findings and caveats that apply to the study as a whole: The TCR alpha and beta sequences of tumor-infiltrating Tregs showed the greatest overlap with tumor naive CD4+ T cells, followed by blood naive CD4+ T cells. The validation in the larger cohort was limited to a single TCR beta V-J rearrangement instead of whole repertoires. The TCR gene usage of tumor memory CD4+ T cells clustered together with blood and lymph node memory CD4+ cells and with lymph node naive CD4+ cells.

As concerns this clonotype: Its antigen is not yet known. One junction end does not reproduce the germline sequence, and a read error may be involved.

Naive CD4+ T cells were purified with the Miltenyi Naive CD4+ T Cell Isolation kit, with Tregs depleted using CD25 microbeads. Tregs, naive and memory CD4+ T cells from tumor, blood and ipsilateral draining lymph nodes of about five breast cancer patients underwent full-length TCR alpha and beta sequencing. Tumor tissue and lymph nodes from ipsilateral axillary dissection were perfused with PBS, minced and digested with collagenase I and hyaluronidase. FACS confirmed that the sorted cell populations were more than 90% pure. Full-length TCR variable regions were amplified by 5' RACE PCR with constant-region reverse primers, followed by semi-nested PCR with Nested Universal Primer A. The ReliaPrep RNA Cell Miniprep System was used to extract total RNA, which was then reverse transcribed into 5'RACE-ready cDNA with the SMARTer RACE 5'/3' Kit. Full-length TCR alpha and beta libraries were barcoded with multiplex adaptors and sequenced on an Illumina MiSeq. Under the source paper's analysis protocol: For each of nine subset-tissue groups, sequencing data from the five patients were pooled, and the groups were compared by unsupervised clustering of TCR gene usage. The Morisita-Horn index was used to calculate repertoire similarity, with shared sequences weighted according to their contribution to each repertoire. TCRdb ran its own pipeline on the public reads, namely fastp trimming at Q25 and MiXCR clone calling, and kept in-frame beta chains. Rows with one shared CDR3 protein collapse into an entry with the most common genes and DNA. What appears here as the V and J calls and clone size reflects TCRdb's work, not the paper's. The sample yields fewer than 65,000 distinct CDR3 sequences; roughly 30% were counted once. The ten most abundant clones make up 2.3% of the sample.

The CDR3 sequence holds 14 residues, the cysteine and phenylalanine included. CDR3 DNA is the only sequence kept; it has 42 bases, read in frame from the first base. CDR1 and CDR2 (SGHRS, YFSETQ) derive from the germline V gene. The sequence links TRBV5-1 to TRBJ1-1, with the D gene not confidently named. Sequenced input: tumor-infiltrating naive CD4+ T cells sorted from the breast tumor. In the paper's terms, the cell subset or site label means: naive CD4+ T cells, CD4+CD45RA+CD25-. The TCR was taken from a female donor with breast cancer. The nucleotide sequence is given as TGCACCAGCAGCTTGGATGTTTTCGACACTGAAGCTTCCTTT. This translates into CTSSLDVFDTEASF.